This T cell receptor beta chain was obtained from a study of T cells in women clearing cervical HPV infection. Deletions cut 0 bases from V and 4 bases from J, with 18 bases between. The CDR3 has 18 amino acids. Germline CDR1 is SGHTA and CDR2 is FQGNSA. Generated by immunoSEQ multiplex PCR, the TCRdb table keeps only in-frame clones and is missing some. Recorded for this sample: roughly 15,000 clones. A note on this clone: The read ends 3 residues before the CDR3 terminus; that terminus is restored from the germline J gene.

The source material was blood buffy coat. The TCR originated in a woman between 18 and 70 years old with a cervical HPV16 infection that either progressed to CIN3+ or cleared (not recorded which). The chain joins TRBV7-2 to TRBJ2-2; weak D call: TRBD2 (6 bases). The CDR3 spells CASSLAPGRGVRTGELFF. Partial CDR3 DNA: TGTGCCAGCAGCTTAGCGCCCGGGCGCGGGGTTCGCACCGGGGAG.